The present T cell receptor beta chain was sequenced within a study of T cell responses to AZD1222 COVID-19 vaccine. Measured with immunoSEQ multiplex PCR; TCRdb has only the in-frame clones, and not every one. The sample consists of approximately 89,000 clones, approximately 90% of them appearing once. This clone has just a few counts. The antigen remains unidentified. Regarding the study as a whole: An increase in Spike-specific TCR breadth and depth was observed after two AZD1222 doses. Regions 160-218 and 743-854 held dominance among vaccine-associated CD4 TCRs, which spanned spike. Within unmutated variant regions lay the reported targets of nearly half of spike-specific TCRs. White British people made up most donors, females outnumbered males, and clonal diversity was possibly underestimated.

The CDR3 is 14 residues long. V was pared by 4 bases and J by 2 bases, with 12 bases between. Germline assignment: CDR1 SGHAT and CDR2 FQNNGV. The sequences come from peripheral blood, collected on day 0 of MenACWY control vaccination. This TCR was recovered from an adult in good health. V is TRBV11-2 and J is TRBJ2-7, with D possibly TRBD1 on 5 matching bases. The CDR3 DNA is TGTGCCAGCAGCTCGTCGGTAGGGGCCTACGAGCAGTACTTC. Translated, it gives CASSSSVGAYEQYF.